This TCR beta chain was captured by sequencing in a study of cytomegalovirus exposure and HLA in healthy donors. The study's findings and limits: A missense variant in DCLRE1C was later tied to TCR beta V- and J-gene trimming. Per a later analysis, 18,000 or so TCR beta sequences showed association with HLA alleles at 0.05 false discovery rate. When analyzed later, the rates of TCR association showed variation by HLA locus, with DRB1 the most and HLA-C the fewest.

Germline V lookup: CDR1 MDHEN, CDR2 SYDVKM. The CDR3 contains 13 residues. V was pared by 7 bases and J by 5 bases, with 14 bases between. The PCR made use of 60 Vbeta and 13 Jbeta primers. Sequenced by immunoSEQ multiplex PCR; TCRdb stores in-frame clones only, minus some. The sample shows some 150,000 clones, approximately 80% of them seen only once. This clone was seen a handful of times. The antigen remains unidentified. The chain uses TRBV28 and TRBJ1-1; unclear D gene. The receptor's source is a woman aged 40 to 50 in good health and CMV-seronegative. Specimen: PBMCs. The CDR3 here is CASTNSRRTEAFF. The CDR3 coding sequence is TGTGCCAGCACTAATTCCAGGAGGACTGAAGCTTTCTTT.